This TCR beta chain was observed in a study of T cell responses to AZD1222 COVID-19 vaccine. General study findings and limits: Donors were chiefly white British, with a greater number of females, and clonal diversity was perhaps underestimated. With two AZD1222 doses given, Spike-specific TCR breadth and depth both rose.

This clone was counted a few times. Its antigen remains unidentified. Second-dose intervals of approximately 4 or approximately 12 weeks were pooled. Clones were sequenced by immunoSEQ multiplex PCR, and TCRdb holds only the in-frame ones, with some missing. This table holds tens of thousands of clones, roughly 88% found once. This CDR3 region has 15 residues. Per the germline V gene, CDR1 is SGHRS and CDR2 is YFSETQ. J was trimmed by 7 bases and V by 4 bases; bases with no gene match: 12. Sequenced material: peripheral blood, taken 28 days after the second AZD1222 dose. The receptor's source is an adult who received the AZD1222 COVID-19 vaccine. The chain couples TRBV5-1 to TRBJ2-5; TRBD2 matches 8 bases. The CDR3 DNA follows: TGCGCCAGCAGCCTCTGGACTAGCCCGGGGAGGACCCAGTACTTC. Protein: CASSLWTSPGRTQYF.